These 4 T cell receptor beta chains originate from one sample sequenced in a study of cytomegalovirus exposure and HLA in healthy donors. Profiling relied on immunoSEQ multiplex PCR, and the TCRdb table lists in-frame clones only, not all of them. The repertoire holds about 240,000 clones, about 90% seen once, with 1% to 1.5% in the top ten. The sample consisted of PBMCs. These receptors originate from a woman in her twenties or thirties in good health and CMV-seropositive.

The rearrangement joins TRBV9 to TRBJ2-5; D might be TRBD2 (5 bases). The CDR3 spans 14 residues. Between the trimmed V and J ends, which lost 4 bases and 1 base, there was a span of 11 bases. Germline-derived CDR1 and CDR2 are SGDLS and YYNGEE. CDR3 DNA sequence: TGTGCCAGCAGCCCGTTAGCGACCCAAGAGACCCAGTACTTC. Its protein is CASSPLATQETQYF.

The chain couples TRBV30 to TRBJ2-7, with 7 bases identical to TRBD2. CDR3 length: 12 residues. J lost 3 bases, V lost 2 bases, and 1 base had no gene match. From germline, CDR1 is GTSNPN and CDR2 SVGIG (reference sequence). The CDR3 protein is CAWSSSGYEQYF. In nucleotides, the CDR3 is TGTGCCTGGAGTTCTAGCGGCTACGAGCAGTACTTC.

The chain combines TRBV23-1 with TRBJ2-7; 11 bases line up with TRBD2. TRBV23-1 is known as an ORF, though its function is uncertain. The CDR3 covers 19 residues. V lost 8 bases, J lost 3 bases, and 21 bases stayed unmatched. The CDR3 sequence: CASGGKQELAGELDYEQYF. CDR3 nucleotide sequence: TGCGCCAGCGGGGGTAAGCAGGAACTAGCGGGAGAGCTCGACTACGAGCAGTACTTC.

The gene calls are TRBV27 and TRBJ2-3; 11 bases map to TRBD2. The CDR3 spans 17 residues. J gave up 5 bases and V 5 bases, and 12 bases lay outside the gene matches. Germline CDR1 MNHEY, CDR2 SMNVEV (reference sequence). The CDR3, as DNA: TGTGCCAGCAGTGCACAACAACTAGCGGGAGCGGGAGATACGCAGTATTTT. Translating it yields CASSAQQLAGAGDTQYF.